Below are 30 T cell receptor beta chains sequenced from a single sample in a study of cytomegalovirus exposure and HLA in healthy donors. Researchers ran the PCR with 60 Vbeta and 13 Jbeta primers. Measured with immunoSEQ multiplex PCR; TCRdb has only the in-frame clones, and not every one. This sample has 95,000 to 150,000 clones, with over 60% found just once. Source material: PBMCs. Receptors originate from a middle-aged woman in good health and CMV-seropositive.

A single count supports this clone. The CDR3 reads CASSPLPVDNYGYTF. CDR3 in DNA: TGTGCCAGCTCACCACTGCCAGTTGATAACTATGGCTACACCTTC. The V gene is TRBV18, the J gene TRBJ1-2; D unresolved. Trimming cost V 1 base and J 1 base, with 10 bases left between them. CDR3 length equals 15 residues. Germline CDR1 and CDR2: KGHSH and LQKENI.

The chain has TRBV5-4 and TRBJ1-2, with 10 bases identical to TRBD1. J lost 3 bases, V lost 4 bases, and 9 bases had no gene match. The CDR3 consists of 16 residues. The V gene's germline CDR1 is SGHNT and CDR2 YYREEE (reference sequence). The CDR3 nucleotides read TGTGCCAGCAGCCGGGACAGGGGCGGGAAGGACTATGGCTACACCTTC. It specifies CASSRDRGGKDYGYTF.

The J gene is TRBJ1-5, the V gene TRBV2; TRBD1 matches 8 bases. Per the germline V gene, CDR1 is SNHLY and CDR2 is FYNNEI. With V trimmed by 4 bases and J by 5 bases, 7 bases remained unmatched. The CDR3 totals 15 residues. The CDR3 reads CASSVRTGFDQPQHF. CDR3 sequence (DNA): TGTGCCAGCAGTGTCAGGACAGGGTTCGATCAGCCCCAGCATTTT. The complete variable domain, with remaining parts taken from reference TRBV2 and TRBJ1-5, reads EPEVTQTPSHQVTQMGQEVILRCVPISNHLYFYWYRQILGQKVEFLVSFYNNEISEKSEIFDDQFSVERPDGSNFTLKIRSTKLEDSAMYFCASSVRTGFDQPQHFGDGTRLSIL.

In its sample, this clone was seen a few times. CDR3 in amino acids: CASSPPGTAYEQYF. In DNA, the CDR3 is TGTGCCAGCAGCCCGCCCGGGACAGCCTACGAGCAGTACTTC. V usage is TRBV28 and J usage is TRBJ2-7; TRBD1 aligns across 7 bases. Looked up from germline, CDR1 is MDHEN and CDR2 is SYDVKM. This CDR3 spans 14 amino acids. J lost 2 bases, V lost 6 bases, and 7 bases had no gene match.

This clone came up a few times. CDR3 protein: CASSQGQGAEEKLFF. The CDR3 DNA reads TGCGCCAGCAGCCAAGGACAGGGGGCTGAAGAAAAACTGTTTTTT. V is TRBV4-1 and J is TRBJ1-4; 10 positions match TRBD1. This CDR3 region has 15 residues. Germline CDR1 is MGHRA and CDR2 is YSYEKL. V shed 1 base and J 8 bases; nucleotides not matched to a gene: 4.

Comments on this clone: An end of the junction does not agree with germline; a read error may underlie this. The V and J genes are TRBV6-1 and TRBJ1-1, with D unclear. Germline CDR1 reads MNHNS; CDR2 reads SASEGT. This CDR3 has 15 amino acids. The CDR3 region is CASSEKMTMNTEAFF. DNA of the CDR3: TGCGCCAGCAGTGAAAAGATGACTATGAACACTGAAGCTTTCTTT.

This clone showed up just a few times. The rearrangement uses TRBV6-5 and TRBJ1-1; 8 nucleotides agree with TRBD1. This CDR3 has 14 amino acids. The germline CDR1 and CDR2 sequences are MNHEY and SVGAGI. Trimming removed 2 bases from V and 2 bases from J; junction bases left unmatched: 1. The CDR3 protein is CASSYGQGNTEAFF. The CDR3 bases are TGTGCCAGCAGTTACGGACAGGGAAACACTGAAGCTTTCTTT.

This clone was observed a few times. The gene calls are TRBV11-2 and TRBJ1-5; D may be TRBD1 (6 bases). V was clipped by 5 bases and J by 6 bases, with 11 bases between them. Germline loops: CDR1 SGHAT, CDR2 FQNNGV. The CDR3 is 13 residues long. The CDR3 here is CASSQGSGQPQHF. CDR3 nucleotide sequence: TGTGCCAGCAGCCAGGGGTCGGGTCAGCCCCAGCATTTT.

The rearrangement joins TRBV7-9 to TRBJ2-7, with 9 bases fitting TRBD1. The V and J ends lost 5 bases and 5 bases, in that order; junction bases with no gene match: 10. CDR3 length equals 15 residues. Germline lookup yields CDR1 SEHNR and CDR2 FQNEAQ (reference sequence). The DNA for the CDR3 is TGTGCCAGCAGCCTCTTCACAGGGGGCAAGGACGAGCAGTACTTC. Its translation is CASSLFTGGKDEQYF.

The chain couples TRBV7-9 to TRBJ1-2; TRBD1 matches at 7 bases. This CDR3 region has 14 residues. CDR1 and CDR2 from the germline V gene are SEHNR and FQNEAQ (reference sequence). Losses at the gene ends were 5 bases for V and 6 bases for J; bases not matched to a gene: 9. CDR3 nucleotides: TGTGCCAGCAGCAAGGGGGCACTATCGGATGGCTACACCTTC. It specifies CASSKGALSDGYTF.

The chain uses TRBV4-1 and TRBJ2-3; TRBD2 aligns across 7 bases. The germline V gene has CDR1 MGHRA and CDR2 YSYEKL. V lost 4 bases to trimming and J lost 2 bases; unmatched junction nucleotides: 12. The CDR3 totals 17 residues. The chain's CDR3 is CASSPGGLGTLTDTQYF. The DNA of the CDR3 is TGCGCCAGCAGCCCCGGTGGACTAGGGACCCTCACAGATACGCAGTATTTT.

The chain carries TRBV7-6 and TRBJ2-7; 7 bases are a match to TRBD2. In germline, CDR1 is SGHVS, CDR2 FNYEAQ. Trimming took 5 bases from V and 3 from J; bases not matched to a gene: 13. The CDR3 sequence is 16 residues long. The CDR3 here is CASSPPGEGENYEQYF. The CDR3 bases are TGTGCCAGCAGCCCCCCGGGGGAGGGAGAAAACTACGAGCAGTACTTC.

This clone appeared a few times. CDR3 sequence reads: CASLGRGNTGELFF. The CDR3 nucleotides are TGTGCCTCGCTTGGCAGGGGAAACACCGGGGAGCTGTTTTTT. This sequence joins TRBV30 and TRBJ2-2; tentative D call: TRBD1 (6 bases). Per germline, CDR1 GTSNPN and CDR2 SVGIG (reference sequence). This CDR3 is 14 amino acids long. Trimming stripped 7 bases from V and 2 bases from J, with 14 bases between.

This clone was seen more than once but under ten times. The chain carries TRBV5-1 and TRBJ2-7, with 7 bases aligning to TRBD2. Losses at the gene ends were 4 bases for V and 5 bases for J; bases not matched to a gene: 9. Germline V gene data show CDR1 as SGHRS and CDR2 as YFSETQ. The CDR3 loop spans 14 amino acids. CDR3 in amino acids: CASSPLATPHEQYF. As DNA, the CDR3 is TGCGCCAGCAGCCCACTAGCGACCCCCCACGAGCAGTACTTC.

The V and J genes are TRBV6-5 and TRBJ2-3; TRBD1 is a possible D gene (5 bases). Germline V gene data show CDR1 as MNHEY and CDR2 as SVGAGI. The CDR3 runs to 13 residues. Trimming shortened V by 5 bases and J by 4 bases, and 10 bases separated the two germline ends. This chain's CDR3 is CASSQATADTQYF. CDR3 sequence (DNA): TGTGCCAGCAGTCAGGCGACAGCAGATACGCAGTATTTT.

V and J are TRBV19 and TRBJ2-2, with TRBD1 as a possible D gene (5 bases). The V end was cut by 6 bases, the J end by 1 base, with 15 bases between. Germline V gene data show CDR1 as LNHDA and CDR2 as SQIVND (reference sequence). The CDR3 is 16 amino acids. CDR3 residues: CASRRMDTLNTGELFF. In DNA form, the CDR3 reads TGTGCCAGTAGGAGAATGGACACCTTGAACACCGGGGAGCTGTTTTTT.

This clone was counted a single time. This chain connects TRBV6-1 to TRBJ2-7; D is perhaps TRBD1 (5 bases). The germline V gene encodes CDR1 MNHNS and CDR2 SASEGT. The CDR3 sequence is 13 residues long. V was trimmed by 6 bases and J by 6 bases, leaving 15 bases between them. The CDR3 DNA reads as TGTGCCAGCAGCAGCAGGGAAAGGGGCGAGCAGTACTTC. This sequence encodes CASSSRERGEQYF.

This clone was counted once. This rearrangement joins TRBV13 to TRBJ1-2; D remains ambiguous. The V gene lost 7 bases and the J gene lost 7 bases, with 22 bases spanning the gap. The germline CDR1 and CDR2 sequences are PRHDT and FYEKMQ (reference sequence). The CDR3 is 15 amino acids. CDR3 in amino acids: CASMAEWARESGYTF. Written as DNA, the CDR3 is TGTGCCAGCATGGCAGAGTGGGCACGGGAGAGTGGCTACACCTTC.

This chain joins TRBV13 and TRBJ2-2; TRBD1 matches at 8 bases. V was pared by 2 bases and J by 1 base, with 3 bases of the junction left unmatched. The CDR3 has 16 amino acids. Germline V gene data show CDR1 as PRHDT and CDR2 as FYEKMQ (reference sequence). CDR3 residues: CASSLWTGRNTGELFF. The DNA of the CDR3 is TGTGCCAGCAGCTTATGGACAGGGAGGAACACCGGGGAGCTGTTTTTT. The full variable domain, completed using reference TRBV13 and TRBJ2-2, is AAGVIQSPRHLIKEKRETATLKCYPIPRHDTVYWYQQGPGQDPQFLISFYEKMQSDKGSIPDRFSAQQFSDYHSELNMSSLELGDSALYFCASSLWTGRNTGELFFGEGSRLTVL.

By its share, this clone is medium-sized. The rearrangement links TRBV5-4 to TRBJ1-5, with a tentative D call TRBD1 (5 bases). Germline-derived CDR1 and CDR2 are SGHNT and YYREEE (reference sequence). This CDR3 is built from 13 residues. V was trimmed by 3 bases and J by 4 bases, leaving 8 bases between them. In DNA, the CDR3 is TGTGCCAGCAGCTCGGAGGGGAATCAGCCCCAGCATTTT. As protein: CASSSEGNQPQHF.

This sequence joins TRBV29-1 and TRBJ2-7, with a weak D call TRBD1 (7 bases). Deletions cut 4 bases from V and 6 bases from J, with 19 bases between. Germline V lookup: CDR1 SQVTM, CDR2 ANQGSEA. The CDR3 sequence is 14 residues long. CDR3 sequence (DNA): TGCAGCGTTGGGGCGGATTCTCAGGGGGGCGAGCAGTACTTC. Translation gives CSVGADSQGGEQYF.

V usage is TRBV28 and J usage is TRBJ2-3; D not certain. The germline CDR1 and CDR2 sequences are MDHEN and SYDVKM. Trimming pared 4 bases from V and 6 bases from J, leaving 8 bases between. The CDR3 runs 12 residues. This CDR3 is CASSSLVDTQYF. The CDR3 bases are TGTGCCAGCAGTTCCCTCGTCGATACGCAGTATTTT.

This clone was observed a handful of times. This rearrangement joins TRBV2 to TRBJ1-1; D is perhaps TRBD1 (6 bases). Trimming removed 7 bases from V and 3 bases from J, with 12 bases in between. The CDR3 contains 13 residues. CDR1 and CDR2 (germline): SNHLY, FYNNEI. The CDR3 DNA reads TGTGCCAGCAAACAGGGTGGGGACACTGAAGCTTTCTTT. Translation gives CASKQGGDTEAFF.

This rearrangement joins TRBV27 to TRBJ2-1; 8 positions match TRBD1. The length of the CDR3 is 12 residues. With 6 bases clipped from V and 7 bases from J, the junction kept 2 bases outside the gene matches. CDR1 and CDR2 (germline): MNHEY, SMNVEV (reference sequence). CDR3 sequence: CASRQGGNEQFF. DNA of the CDR3: TGTGCCAGCAGACAGGGGGGTAATGAGCAGTTCTTC.

The chain uses TRBV27 and TRBJ1-2; the D gene is possibly TRBD1 (6 bases). This CDR3 is built from 15 residues. V was pared by 3 bases and J by 1 base, with 12 bases between. Germline loops: CDR1 MNHEY, CDR2 SMNVEV (reference sequence). CDR3 in DNA: TGTGCCAGCAGTTTGACGGGACATATTAACTATGGCTACACCTTC. Encoded protein: CASSLTGHINYGYTF.

This clone showed up just a few times. The junction differs from germline at one of its ends, possibly a read error. The chain uses TRBV27 and TRBJ2-7, with 10 bases that match TRBD2. Germline CDR1 reads MNHEY; CDR2 reads SMNVEV (reference sequence). The CDR3 is 15 residues long. The CDR3 here is CASSLSSGGPYEQYF. The CDR3, as DNA: TGTGCCAGCAGTCTATCTAGCGGGGGCCCTTACGAGCAGTACTTC.

In nucleotides, the CDR3 is TGTGCCAGCAGTACTTCCGGGACAGGGGACTACGAGCAGTACTTC. Protein sequence: CASSTSGTGDYEQYF. This rearrangement joins TRBV28 to TRBJ2-7, with 10 bases lining up with TRBD1. Germline V CDR1 and CDR2: MDHEN, SYDVKM. This CDR3 is built from 15 residues. J lost 3 bases, V lost 5 bases, and 7 bases had no gene match.

This sequence joins TRBV25-1 and TRBJ1-2, with TRBD1 as a possible D gene (5 bases). Trimming removed 5 bases at V and 2 bases at J, with 15 bases between. The CDR3 consists of 15 residues. Germline V lookup: CDR1 MGHDK, CDR2 SYGVNS. CDR3 sequence (DNA): TGTGCCAGCAGTAAAGGGAGCCGGGGGAACTATGGCTACACCTTC. This gives the protein CASSKGSRGNYGYTF.

This rearrangement joins TRBV4-2 to TRBJ2-4; a possible D gene is TRBD2 (6 bases). This CDR3 is 17 amino acids long. Between the trimmed V and J ends, which lost 1 base and 0 bases, there was a span of 13 bases. Germline V gene sequence: CDR1 LGHNA, CDR2 YNFKEQ. The DNA of the CDR3 is TGTGCCAGCAGCCAAGTAAATAGCGGATTAGCCAAAAACATTCAGTACTTC. The encoded protein is CASSQVNSGLAKNIQYF.

The V gene is TRBV16, the J gene TRBJ2-7, with 10 positions matching TRBD2. V gave up 2 bases and J gave up 7 bases; unmatched junction bases: 8. Germline V gene sequence: CDR1 KGHSY, CDR2 FQNENV. The CDR3 totals 15 residues. The CDR3 bases are TGTGCCAGCAGCCAAGAACCTAGCGGGAGTAGAGAGCAGTACTTC. This sequence encodes CASSQEPSGSREQYF. The full variable domain, rest sourced from reference TRBV16 and TRBJ2-7, is GEEVAQTPKHLVRGEGQKAKLYCAPIKGHSYVFWYQQVLKNEFKFLISFQNENVFDETGMPKERFSAKCLPNSPCSLEIQATKLEDSAVYFCASSQEPSGSREQYFGPGTRLTVT.